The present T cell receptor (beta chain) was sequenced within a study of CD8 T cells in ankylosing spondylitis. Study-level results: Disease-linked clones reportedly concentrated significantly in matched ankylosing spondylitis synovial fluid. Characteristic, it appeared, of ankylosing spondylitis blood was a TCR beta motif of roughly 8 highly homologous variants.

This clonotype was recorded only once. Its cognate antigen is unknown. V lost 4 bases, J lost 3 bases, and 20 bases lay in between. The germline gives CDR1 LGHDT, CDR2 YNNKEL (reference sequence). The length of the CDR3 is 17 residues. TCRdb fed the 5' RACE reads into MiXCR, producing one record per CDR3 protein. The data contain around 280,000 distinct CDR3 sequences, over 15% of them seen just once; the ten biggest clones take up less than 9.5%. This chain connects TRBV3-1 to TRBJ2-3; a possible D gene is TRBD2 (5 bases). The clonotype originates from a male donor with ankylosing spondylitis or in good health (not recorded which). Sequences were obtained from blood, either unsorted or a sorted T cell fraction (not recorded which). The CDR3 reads CASSPPQVGVSTDTQYF. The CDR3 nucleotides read TGTGCCAGCAGCCCTCCCCAGGTGGGAGTGTCGACAGATACGCAGTATTTT.